This TCR beta chain emerged from a study of blood T cells in healthy people across ages. Then a second PCR, running roughly 7 to 11 cycles, was carried out with a sample-barcoded 5' primer and a J-beta primer mix. A single record per CDR3 protein comes from TCRdb applying MiXCR to the 5' RACE reads. Among approximately 900,000 distinct CDR3 sequences listed, 25% to 30% were seen once. As regards this clonotype: This may stem from a read error, because a much larger clone lies one nucleotide away.

V was clipped by 1 base and J by 3 bases; unmatched bases: 5. The CDR3 has 15 residues. In germline, CDR1 is SGDLS, CDR2 YYNGEE. The same sample was also studied in work on T cells of mothers and their children.

This receptor was taken from a woman aged 40 to 50 in good health. V gene TRBV9 combines with J gene TRBJ2-3; TRBD1 matches 7 bases. The sample taken for sequencing was blood. The CDR3 region has the DNA TGTGCCAGCAGCGTATGGGACAGTAGTACAGATACGCAGTATTTT. Residues: CASSVWDSSTDTQYF.